The 20 T cell receptor beta chains below were found in one sample sequenced in a study of blood T cells in healthy people across ages (dated by TCRdb to the mid-2010s). The protocol used for the library was 5' RACE. The instrument was an Illumina HiSeq 2500. A second PCR of roughly 7 to 12 cycles was run with a J-beta primer mix and a sample-barcoded 5' primer. The raw public data were reprocessed by TCRdb itself: fastp quality trimming at Q25, MiXCR clonotype calling, in-frame beta chains only. One record per CDR3 amino acid sequence lists the most common genes and DNA. The sample table contains 500,000 to 650,000 distinct CDR3 sequences; only one count was recorded for about 28% of them. The top ten clonotypes cover approximately 4% of the sample. These data also formed part of another study, on T cells of mothers and their children.

Sequenced sample: blood. The receptors come from a boy aged 2 to 10 in good health.

This clonotype has just a few counts. The chain is built from TRBV9 and TRBJ1-3; the D gene is possibly TRBD1 (6 bases). V was cut by 0 bases and J by 3 bases, with 13 bases left in between. Germline V gene sequence: CDR1 SGDLS, CDR2 YYNGEE. The CDR3 runs to 16 residues. The CDR3 sequence is CASSVGGRGFGNTIYF. The DNA for the CDR3 is TGTGCCAGCAGCGTAGGCGGCAGGGGTTTTGGAAACACCATATATTTT.

The chain uses TRBV4-2 and TRBJ2-3; D is uncertain. Germline V lookup: CDR1 LGHNA, CDR2 YNFKEQ. V lost 0 bases and J 3 bases, leaving 10 bases between the germline ends. The CDR3 is 15 residues long. The CDR3 spells CASSQEALQTDTQYF. CDR3 sequence (DNA): TGTGCCAGCAGCCAAGAAGCTCTACAAACAGATACGCAGTATTTT.

This clonotype was seen a few times. V usage is TRBV20-1 and J usage is TRBJ2-7; D gene ambiguous. V was cut by 1 base and J by 0 bases, with 10 bases left in between. Germline V gene sequence: CDR1 DFQATT, CDR2 SNEGSKA (reference sequence). CDR3 length: 14 residues. The CDR3, as DNA: TGCAGTGCTAGAGCTTTGGGTGGCTCCTACGAGCAGTACTTC. Translated, it gives CSARALGGSYEQYF.

This clonotype was seen at least ten times. This CDR3 reads CSARDGGAGNTIYF. In DNA form, the CDR3 reads TGCAGTGCTAGGGATGGGGGGGCTGGAAACACCATATATTTT. The V and J genes are TRBV20-1 and TRBJ1-3, with D maybe TRBD1 (5 bases). The CDR3 runs 14 residues. Between the trimmed V and J ends, which lost 3 bases and 2 bases, there was a span of 11 bases. Germline CDR1 DFQATT, CDR2 SNEGSKA (reference sequence).

CDR3 residues: CASSPREPLSGDTQYF. The CDR3 DNA is TGCGCCAGCAGCCCGCGGGAGCCATTGTCAGGAGATACGCAGTATTTT. The rearrangement links TRBV5-1 to TRBJ2-3; 7 nucleotides agree with TRBD2. This CDR3 spans 16 amino acids. Losses at the gene ends were 4 bases for V and 5 bases for J; bases not matched to a gene: 13. The V gene's germline CDR1 is SGHRS and CDR2 YFSETQ.

The J gene is TRBJ1-2, the V gene TRBV3-1; 7 bases fit TRBD1. The CDR3 has 16 residues. With 1 base clipped from V and 2 bases from J, the junction kept 7 bases outside the gene matches. Germline loops: CDR1 LGHDT, CDR2 YNNKEL (reference sequence). CDR3 sequence: CASSQVEGTANYGYTF. The CDR3, as DNA: TGTGCCAGCAGCCAAGTGGAGGGGACAGCCAACTATGGCTACACCTTC.

The chain's CDR3 is CASSAGFYGYTF. As DNA, the CDR3 is TGTGCCAGCTCAGCAGGATTCTATGGCTACACCTTC. The rearrangement joins TRBV6-2 or TRBV6-3 to TRBJ1-2; D is unclear. Germline values: CDR1 MNHEY, CDR2 SVGEGT. V lost 8 bases and J 4 bases, leaving 11 bases between the germline ends. This CDR3 is built from 12 residues.

This rearrangement joins TRBV5-1 to TRBJ2-4; 9 bases are shared with TRBD1. Germline V gene lookup returns CDR1 SGHRS and CDR2 YFSETQ. The CDR3 runs 15 residues. Unmatched junction bases numbered 4, after V lost 0 bases and J lost 6 bases. The CDR3 DNA reads TGCGCCAGCAGCTTGGGGGCGACAGGGGGAAACATTCAGTACTTC. It yields the protein CASSLGATGGNIQYF.

The rearrangement links TRBV6-2 or TRBV6-3 to TRBJ1-4; D is uncertain. This CDR3 region has 12 residues. V lost 6 bases and J 8 bases, leaving 10 bases between the germline ends. Germline lookup yields CDR1 MNHEY and CDR2 SVGEGT. The CDR3: CASSLRSEKLFF. The DNA of the CDR3 is TGTGCCAGCAGCCTTCGGAGCGAAAAACTGTTTTTT.

V and J are TRBV29-1 and TRBJ1-1; D gene uncertain. The germline V gene encodes CDR1 SQVTM and CDR2 ANQGSEA. The CDR3 contains 12 residues. Trimming removed 4 bases at V and 1 base at J, with 7 bases between. CDR3 amino acids: CSVGSGNTEAFF. CDR3 nucleotides: TGCAGCGTTGGATCGGGGAACACTGAAGCTTTCTTT.

The table lists this clonotype with a few counts. The chain recombines TRBV7-9 with TRBJ1-6, with D possibly being TRBD1 (5 bases). This CDR3 has 14 amino acids. CDR1 is SEHNR, CDR2 FQNEAQ, per germline (reference sequence). V lost 5 bases and J lost 7, with 12 bases in between. The CDR3 DNA follows: TGTGCCAGCAGCCCCGGGGGGGTGAATTCACCCCTCCACTTT. This codes for CASSPGGVNSPLHF.

In this sample, this clonotype turned up many times. CDR3 in DNA: TGCGCCAGCAGTGAGTCCCACAGGGCGTCCTACGAGCAGTACTTC. It translates to CASSESHRASYEQYF. V is TRBV10-2 and J is TRBJ2-7, with D possibly being TRBD1 (6 bases). This CDR3 is built from 15 residues. V lost 0 bases and J 1 base, leaving 10 bases between the germline ends. Germline V CDR1 and CDR2: WSHSY, SAAADI.

The gene calls are TRBV5-1 and TRBJ2-7; D is possibly TRBD1 (6 bases). Trimming took 10 bases from V and 5 from J, leaving 34 bases between them. The CDR3 runs 18 residues. Germline CDR1 reads SGHRS; CDR2 reads YFSETQ. This CDR3 reads CAHFGGIRKKAGDDEQYF. CDR3 DNA: TGCGCCCACTTTGGCGGCATCCGGAAGAAGGCAGGGGACGACGAGCAGTACTTC.

The chain joins TRBV9 to TRBJ2-7, with no clear D. Trimming took off 0 bases at V and 4 bases at J, with 8 bases between the two ends. The CDR3 sequence is 13 residues long. The germline gives CDR1 SGDLS, CDR2 YYNGEE. The CDR3 spells CASSVEDGYEQYF. The CDR3 DNA reads as TGTGCCAGCAGCGTAGAAGACGGGTACGAGCAGTACTTC. Supplemented by reference TRBV9 and TRBJ2-7, the full variable domain reads DSGVTQTPKHLITATGQRVTLRCSPRSGDLSVYWYQQSLDQGLQFLIQYYNGEERAKGNILERFSAQQFPDLHSELNLSSLELGDSALYFCASSVEDGYEQYFGPGTRLTVT.

This clonotype was found a few times. The rearrangement joins TRBV20-1 to TRBJ2-5, with a weak D call TRBD1 (5 bases). CDR3 length equals 12 residues. The V end was cut by 0 bases, the J end by 8 bases, with 10 bases between. Germline lookup yields CDR1 DFQATT and CDR2 SNEGSKA (reference sequence). The CDR3 DNA reads as TGCAGTGCTAGAGAAGGGGCCAATACCCAGTACTTC. Translating it yields CSAREGANTQYF.

This CDR3 reads CASSLNLAEGGRETQYF. Written as DNA, the CDR3 is TGTGCCAGCAGCTTAAATCTAGCGGAGGGAGGAAGGGAGACCCAGTACTTC. The rearrangement links TRBV11-2 to TRBJ2-5; 7 nucleotides align to TRBD2. Trimming at V came to 2 bases and at J to 5 bases, leaving 14 bases not matched to a gene. CDR1 and CDR2 from the germline V gene are SGHAT and FQNNGV. This CDR3 spans 17 amino acids.

This clonotype showed up just a few times. The CDR3 region has the DNA TGCAGTGCTAGCCTTCTCCGAAGCTCCTATAATTCACCCCTCCACTTT. Protein product: CSASLLRSSYNSPLHF. V gene TRBV20-1 combines with J gene TRBJ1-6, with no clear D. V lost 3 bases and J lost 0, with 12 bases in between. This CDR3 has 16 residues. CDR1 DFQATT and CDR2 SNEGSKA come from the germline V gene (reference sequence).

The gene calls are TRBV6-5 and TRBJ2-7, with TRBD2 matching 10 bases. The CDR3 is made up of 14 amino acids. V gave up 8 bases and J gave up 3 bases; unmatched junction bases: 7. Germline values: CDR1 MNHEY, CDR2 SVGAGI. The CDR3 sequence: CASGRTSGFYEQYF. In nucleotides, the CDR3 is TGTGCCAGCGGCCGGACTAGCGGTTTCTACGAGCAGTACTTC.

The rearrangement joins TRBV2 to TRBJ2-3, with D hard to call. The CDR3 is made up of 15 amino acids. Germline-derived CDR1 and CDR2 are SNHLY and FYNNEI. Between the trimmed V and J ends, which lost 0 bases and 0 bases, there was a span of 7 bases. The DNA for the CDR3 is TGTGCCAGCAGTGAAGCTCCTCGTAGCACAGATACGCAGTATTTT. It codes for CASSEAPRSTDTQYF. The full variable domain, rest sourced from reference TRBV2 and TRBJ2-3, is EPEVTQTPSHQVTQMGQEVILRCVPISNHLYFYWYRQILGQKVEFLVSFYNNEISEKSEIFDDQFSVERPDGSNFTLKIRSTKLEDSAMYFCASSEAPRSTDTQYFGPGTRLTVL.

The chain links TRBV9 to TRBJ1-3, with D possibly being TRBD1 (5 bases). The CDR3 runs 17 residues. V lost 0 bases and J 0 bases, leaving 13 bases between the germline ends. Germline assignment: CDR1 SGDLS and CDR2 YYNGEE. The CDR3 nucleotides are TGTGCCAGCAGCGTAGGTTCGACAGCTACCTCTGGAAACACCATATATTTT. This translates into CASSVGSTATSGNTIYF.